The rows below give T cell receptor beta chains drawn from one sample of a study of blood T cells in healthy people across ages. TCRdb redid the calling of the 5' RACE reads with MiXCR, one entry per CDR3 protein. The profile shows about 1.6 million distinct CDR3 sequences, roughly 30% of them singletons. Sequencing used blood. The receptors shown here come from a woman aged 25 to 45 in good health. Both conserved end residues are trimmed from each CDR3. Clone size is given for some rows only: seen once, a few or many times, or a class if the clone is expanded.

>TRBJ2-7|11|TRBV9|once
ASNKQGWNEQY
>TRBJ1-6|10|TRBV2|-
ASRGGDSPLH
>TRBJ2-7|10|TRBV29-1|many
SVEEDGYEQY
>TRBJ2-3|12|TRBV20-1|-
SPRPGGVTDTQY
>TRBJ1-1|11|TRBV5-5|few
ASTRVADTEAF
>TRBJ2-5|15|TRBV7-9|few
ASSLVSRTRILETQY
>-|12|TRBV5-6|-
ASGLLGRSYEQY
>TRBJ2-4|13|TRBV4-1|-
ASSQNVGSKNIQY
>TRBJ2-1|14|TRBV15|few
ATSPDQGVRGNEQF
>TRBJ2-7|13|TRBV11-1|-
ASSDVTKSSYEQY
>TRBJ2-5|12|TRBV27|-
ASRVGTGKETQY
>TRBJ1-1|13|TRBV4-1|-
ASSQPRTGNAEAF
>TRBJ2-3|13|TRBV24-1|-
ATSDASTERATQY
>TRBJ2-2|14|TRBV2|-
ASSERDRGRTGELF
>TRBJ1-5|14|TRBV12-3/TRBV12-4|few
ASSLILSEGNQPQH
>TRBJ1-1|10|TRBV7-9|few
ASSFGSGEAF
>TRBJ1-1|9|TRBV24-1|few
ATATRDEAF
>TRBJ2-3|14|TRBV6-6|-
ASSYRSDASTDTQY
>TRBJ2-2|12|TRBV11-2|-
ASSQIWNTGELF
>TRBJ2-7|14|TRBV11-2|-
ASSSFGSERYYEQY